The 19 T cell receptor beta chains listed next were all sequenced from one sample in a study of blood T cells in healthy people across ages. Primed by a sample-barcoded 5' primer and a J-beta primer mix, a second PCR proceeded for about 7 to 11 cycles. TCRdb passed the 5' RACE reads through MiXCR, listing each CDR3 protein once. The sample consists of about 1,400,000 distinct CDR3 sequences, roughly 40% of them appearing once. Material: blood. Receptor source: a young woman in good health.

The CDR3 is CASSSIVPQAYNEQYF. CDR3 sequence (DNA): TGTGCCAGCAGCTCTATAGTGCCCCAAGCCTACAATGAGCAGTACTTC. This chain connects TRBV21-1 to TRBJ2-5; TRBD1, the table's D call, lacks a check against the DNA. TRBV21-1 is marked as a pseudogene. This CDR3 contains 16 residues.

The CDR3 region is CSAKSGGCNEQFF. CDR3 DNA sequence: TGCAGTGCCAAGTCAGGGGGGTGCAATGAGCAGTTCTTC. The chain has TRBV20-1 and TRBJ2-1; the D gene is possibly TRBD1 (7 bases). Germline V CDR1 and CDR2: DFQATT, SNEGSKA (reference sequence). Trimming removed 6 bases at V and 6 bases at J, with 15 bases between. This CDR3 spans 13 amino acids.

This clonotype was counted only a few times. The V gene is TRBV7-2, the J gene TRBJ1-2, with D perhaps matching TRBD1 (5 bases). V lost 1 base to trimming and J lost 7 bases, with 13 bases between them. This CDR3 has 14 residues. Per the germline V gene, CDR1 is SGHTA and CDR2 is FQGNSA. The CDR3 DNA sequence: TGTGCCAGCAGCTTAGTAGGGGCCGGGGGTGGCTACACCTTC. Amino acid sequence: CASSLVGAGGGYTF.

V usage is TRBV4-2 and J usage is TRBJ2-7; tentatively, D is TRBD1 (6 bases). The V gene lost 3 bases and the J gene lost 0 bases, with 15 bases spanning the gap. Looked up from germline, CDR1 is LGHNA and CDR2 is YNFKEQ. This CDR3 contains 16 residues. CDR3 sequence reads: CASSQSFTGLSYEQYF. DNA for the CDR3: TGTGCCAGCAGCCAGAGCTTTACAGGGCTCTCCTACGAGCAGTACTTC.

This clonotype appeared a few times. The genes are TRBV7-6 and TRBJ1-4, with 9 bases that match TRBD1. Germline V lookup: CDR1 SGHVS, CDR2 FNYEAQ. This CDR3 region has 14 residues. The J segment lost 4 bases and the V segment lost 4 bases, leaving 1 base of the junction unmatched. This CDR3 is CASSSTGGNEKLFF. CDR3 nucleotide sequence: TGTGCCAGCAGCTCGACAGGGGGTAATGAAAAACTGTTTTTT.

The chain combines TRBV7-9 with TRBJ1-5; maybe TRBD1 (5 bases). The CDR3 runs 12 residues. The germline CDR1 and CDR2 sequences are SEHNR and FQNEAQ (reference sequence). The V end lost 4 bases, the J end lost 7 bases, and 8 bases lay between the germline ends. In nucleotides, the CDR3 is TGTGCCAGCAGCTCAGGGAGACAGCCCCAGCATTTT. Translated, it gives CASSSGRQPQHF.

This clonotype was seen a handful of times. The V call is TRBV5-5, the J call TRBJ1-2; D is ambiguous. Germline CDR1 SGHKS, CDR2 YYEKEE (reference sequence). The CDR3 totals 15 residues. V lost 0 bases and J lost 3, with 12 bases in between. CDR3 loop: CASSLDPAGYYGYTF. Written as DNA, the CDR3 is TGTGCCAGCAGCTTGGACCCCGCGGGGTACTATGGCTACACCTTC.

This clonotype was counted a single time. The chain employs TRBV10-1 and TRBJ2-3; 7 bases fit TRBD1. After removal of 6 bases from V and 6 bases from J, the junction contained 15 bases not matched to a gene. The CDR3 totals 16 residues. CDR1 is WNHNN and CDR2 is SYGVQD in the germline V gene (reference sequence). The CDR3 spells CASSISSTGAADTQYF. The CDR3 DNA reads TGCGCCAGCAGCATCTCGAGTACAGGGGCGGCGGATACGCAGTATTTT.

This rearrangement joins TRBV7-6 to TRBJ2-5; D gene unclear. The CDR3 is 13 residues long. CDR1 SGHVS and CDR2 FNYEAQ come from the germline V gene. V lost 2 bases and J 4 bases, leaving 8 bases between the germline ends. The CDR3 DNA reads TGTGCCAGCAGCTTACTCATCCGAGAGACCCAGTACTTC. Its translation is CASSLLIRETQYF.

This clonotype appeared a few times. This chain uses TRBV20-1 with TRBJ2-3; tentatively, D is TRBD1 (6 bases). Per germline, CDR1 DFQATT and CDR2 SNEGSKA (reference sequence). The CDR3 covers 13 residues. V lost 2 bases and J 6 bases, leaving 12 bases between the germline ends. CDR3 region: CSARTGQPDTQYF. CDR3 bases: TGCAGTGCTAGAACAGGGCAACCGGATACGCAGTATTTT.

The V call is TRBV20-1, the J call TRBJ2-5, with D perhaps given as TRBD1 or TRBD2 (5 bases each). The CDR3 has 14 amino acids. Germline V gene sequence: CDR1 DFQATT, CDR2 SNEGSKA (reference sequence). V lost 3 bases, J lost 5 bases, and 16 bases lay in between. The CDR3 sequence is CSASRAGSGETQYF. The DNA of the CDR3 is TGCAGTGCTAGCCGTGCAGGGTCGGGGGAGACCCAGTACTTC.

This clonotype was counted a few times. The chain couples TRBV7-3 to TRBJ1-6; 10 bases agree with TRBD1. The germline V gene has CDR1 SGHTA and CDR2 FQGTGA. The CDR3 has 15 amino acids. With 4 bases clipped from V and 7 bases from J, the junction kept 4 bases outside the gene matches. The CDR3 protein is CASSSGQGGNSPLHF. Here the CDR3 DNA reads TGTGCCAGCAGCTCCGGACAGGGGGGAAATTCACCCCTCCACTTT.

This clonotype was detected only a few times. CDR3 sequence: CASSLALGMSGTNTQYF. CDR3 in DNA: TGTGCCAGCAGCTTAGCCCTGGGTATGAGCGGGACGAATACGCAGTATTTT. This rearrangement joins TRBV11-2 to TRBJ2-3; TRBD2 matches at 7 bases. CDR1 and CDR2 from the germline V gene are SGHAT and FQNNGV. V shed 1 base, J shed 7 bases, and the junction held 14 bases outside the gene matches. The CDR3 runs 17 residues.

The count of this clonotype is one. This chain uses TRBV20-1 with TRBJ1-6; D remains ambiguous. V lost 6 bases and J lost 0, with 15 bases in between. Per germline, CDR1 DFQATT and CDR2 SNEGSKA (reference sequence). The CDR3 runs to 16 residues. CDR3 in amino acids: CSAELVGYSYNSPLHF. CDR3 DNA sequence: TGCAGTGCCGAACTTGTGGGCTACTCCTATAATTCACCCCTCCACTTT.

CDR3 sequence: CASSELRQVNQPQHF. Written as DNA, the CDR3 is TGTGCCAGCAGTGAGCTTAGACAAGTCAATCAGCCCCAGCATTTT. The chain combines TRBV6-1 with TRBJ1-5, with D unresolved. V lost 3 bases and J 3 bases, leaving 12 bases between the germline ends. The CDR3 extends over 15 amino acids. CDR1 and CDR2 from the germline V gene are MNHNS and SASEGT.

The genes are TRBV12-3 or TRBV12-4 and TRBJ1-1; TRBD1 agrees at 9 bases. The CDR3 is 15 amino acids. With 1 base clipped from V and 9 bases from J, the junction kept 9 bases outside the gene matches. CDR3 protein: CASSLDRDRVTKAFF. CDR3 sequence (DNA): TGTGCCAGCAGTTTAGACCGGGACAGGGTAACTAAAGCTTTCTTT.

The chain combines TRBV20-1 with TRBJ2-1; TRBD1 might be the D (5 bases). Germline V lookup: CDR1 DFQATT, CDR2 SNEGSKA (reference sequence). The length of the CDR3 is 13 residues. CDR3 loop: CGGASPFYNEQFF. DNA for the CDR3: TGCGGTGGGGCCAGCCCCTTCTACAATGAGCAGTTCTTC.

This clonotype has only a few counts. The CDR3: CASSPLAGGLGTQYF. In DNA, the CDR3 is TGTGCCAGCAGCCCACTAGCGGGGGGGCTCGGGACCCAGTACTTC. The J gene is TRBJ2-5, the V gene TRBV6-6; 13 nucleotides match TRBD2. CDR1 and CDR2 from the germline V gene are MNHNY and SVGAGI (reference sequence). There are 15 residues in the CDR3. V trimming: 6 bases; J trimming: 7 bases; junction bases outside the gene matches: 8.

V gene TRBV6-4 combines with J gene TRBJ1-2, with D perhaps matching TRBD1 (6 bases). The germline CDR1 and CDR2 sequences are MRHNA and SNTAGT. This CDR3 is built from 13 residues. Trimming took 6 bases from V and 3 from J, leaving 11 bases between them. The CDR3 nucleotides are TGTGCCAGCAGCCCAGGGGATTACTATGGCTACACCTTC. Amino acid sequence: CASSPGDYYGYTF.